This TCR beta chain comes out of a study of blood T cell repertoires in COVID-19. There are 14 residues in the CDR3. V gave up 3 bases and J gave up 3 bases; unmatched junction bases: 3. CDR1 is SGHTA, CDR2 FQGNSA, per germline. TCRdb's table, derived via immunoSEQ multiplex PCR, lists solely in-frame clones and lacks some. The sample lists roughly 80,000 clones, approximately 81% occurring once. The table lists this clone with a count of one. The chain employs TRBV7-2 and TRBJ2-3; the match to TRBD2 covers 7 bases. Specimen: peripheral blood. This receptor was taken from an elderly man with acute or convalescent COVID-19. CDR3 residues: CASSFRGGTDTQYF. In nucleotides, the CDR3 is TGTGCCAGCAGCTTCCGCGGGGGTACAGATACGCAGTATTTT.